These 20 T cell receptor beta chains were sequenced from one sample in a study of cytomegalovirus exposure and HLA in healthy donors. The PCR used 60 Vbeta and 13 Jbeta primers. The protocol was immunoSEQ multiplex PCR, while the TCRdb copy is restricted to in-frame clones and leaves out a portion. The table includes about 160,000 clones, approximately 81% detected once. The material sequenced was PBMCs. These receptors were obtained from a male donor in good health and CMV-seronegative.

The genes are TRBV13 and TRBJ1-4; 10 positions agree with TRBD1. The length of the CDR3 is 15 residues. Germline CDR1 reads PRHDT; CDR2 reads FYEKMQ (reference sequence). J gave up 3 bases and V 4 bases, and 2 bases lay outside the gene matches. In nucleotides, the CDR3 is TGTGCCAGCAGCTCCGGGACAGGGGCTAATGAAAAACTGTTTTTT. This translates into CASSSGTGANEKLFF.

V is TRBV11-2 and J is TRBJ2-1, with D tentatively TRBD2 (6 bases). Per the germline V gene, CDR1 is SGHAT and CDR2 is FQNNGV. Trimming shortened V by 5 bases and J by 5 bases, and 16 bases separated the two germline ends. The CDR3 loop spans 15 amino acids. The CDR3, as DNA: TGTGCCAGCAGCCGTGTCGGGACTGGTGACAATGAGCAGTTCTTC. Encoded protein: CASSRVGTGDNEQFF.

The rearrangement uses TRBV28 and TRBJ2-7, with a weak D call TRBD1 (6 bases). The CDR3 runs to 17 residues. Per the germline V gene, CDR1 is MDHEN and CDR2 is SYDVKM. V was clipped by 2 bases and J by 2 bases, with 19 bases between them. The CDR3 loop reads CASSLERYRELTYEQYF. The CDR3 nucleotides are TGTGCCAGCAGTTTAGAGCGGTACAGGGAGTTAACCTACGAGCAGTACTTC.

The chain recombines TRBV4-3 with TRBJ2-2; the match to TRBD1 covers 11 bases. The CDR3 contains 18 residues. CDR1 LGHNA and CDR2 YSLEER come from the germline V gene. Losses at the gene ends were 2 bases for V and 0 bases for J; bases not matched to a gene: 5. The CDR3 sequence is CASSQRTGGASNTGELFF. The CDR3 DNA is TGCGCCAGCAGCCAACGGACAGGGGGCGCGTCGAACACCGGGGAGCTGTTTTTT.

CDR3 residues: CASSPGTSRSTDTQYF. The CDR3 coding sequence is TGTGCCAGCAGCCCTGGGACTAGCCGAAGCACAGATACGCAGTATTTT. This chain connects TRBV9 to TRBJ2-3, with 9 positions matching TRBD2. The CDR3 length is 16 residues. Germline-derived CDR1 and CDR2 are SGDLS and YYNGEE. The ends lost 4 bases at V and 0 bases at J; junction bases unmatched: 6.

The chain recombines TRBV2 with TRBJ2-3; D perhaps matches TRBD1 (5 bases). The CDR3 is made up of 14 amino acids. Per the germline V gene, CDR1 is SNHLY and CDR2 is FYNNEI. Trimming took off 4 bases at V and 2 bases at J, with 10 bases between the two ends. The CDR3 sequence: CASSVGHFTDTQYF. The CDR3 coding sequence is TGTGCCAGCAGTGTCGGACATTTCACAGATACGCAGTATTTT.

The rearrangement uses TRBV28 and TRBJ1-2; 7 bases are a match to TRBD1. Looked up from germline, CDR1 is MDHEN and CDR2 is SYDVKM. Trimming took 2 bases from V and 2 from J; bases not matched to a gene: 2. The CDR3 spans 14 residues. The CDR3 DNA is TGTGCCAGCAGTTTACCGACAGGGAACTATGGCTACACCTTC. Amino acid sequence: CASSLPTGNYGYTF.

This clone came up a few times. The chain's CDR3 is CASSLRRQETQYF. The CDR3 DNA reads TGTGCCAGCAGCCTTCGGCGGCAAGAGACCCAGTACTTC. V gene TRBV7-3 combines with J gene TRBJ2-5, with D uncertain. The CDR3 consists of 13 residues. V shed 5 bases and J shed 2 bases, with 9 bases lying between them. Germline CDR1 reads SGHTA; CDR2 reads FQGTGA. The complete variable domain, with remaining parts taken from reference TRBV7-3 and TRBJ2-5, reads GAGVSQTPSNKVTEKGKYVELRCDPISGHTALYWYRQSLGQGPEFLIYFQGTGAADDSGLPNDRFFAVRPEGSVSTLKIQRTERGDSAVYLCASSLRRQETQYFGPGTRLLVL.

CDR3 amino acids: CASSESTGVNQPQHF. The CDR3 DNA follows: TGTGCCAGCAGTGAAAGTACAGGGGTTAATCAGCCCCAGCATTTT. The J gene is TRBJ1-5, the V gene TRBV6-1; 7 bases are shared with TRBD1. In germline, CDR1 is MNHNS, CDR2 SASEGT. The CDR3 covers 15 residues. The junction had 5 bases not matched to a gene; V was cut back by 2 bases and J by 4 bases.

Concerning this clone itself: The sample holds other DNA sequences that translate to the same CDR3. V gene TRBV5-1 combines with J gene TRBJ2-7, with 12 positions matching TRBD1. With V trimmed by 4 bases and J by 4 bases, 3 bases remained unmatched. The length of the CDR3 is 14 residues. The V gene's germline CDR1 is SGHRS and CDR2 YFSETQ. CDR3 nucleotide sequence: TGCGCCAGCAGCCCGGGACAGGGGGCATACGAGCAGTACTTC. It yields the protein CASSPGQGAYEQYF.

This chain joins TRBV7-2 and TRBJ1-2; TRBD1 is a possible D gene (6 bases). V lost 2 bases and J 1 base, leaving 11 bases between the germline ends. Germline V gene data show CDR1 as SGHTA and CDR2 as FQGNSA. The CDR3 sequence is 15 residues long. The DNA for the CDR3 is TGTGCCAGCAGCTTACTCAGGGGTGGTAACTATGGCTACACCTTC. Amino acids: CASSLLRGGNYGYTF.

The V gene is TRBV11-2, the J gene TRBJ2-3; TRBD2 aligns across 12 bases. V lost 1 base to trimming and J lost 8 bases; unmatched junction nucleotides: 4. Germline CDR1 is SGHAT and CDR2 is FQNNGV. This CDR3 region has 15 residues. CDR3 sequence: CASSLVLAGGPTQYF. CDR3 bases: TGTGCCAGCAGCTTAGTACTAGCGGGGGGACCTACGCAGTATTTT.

The rearrangement links TRBV5-5 to TRBJ2-3; tentative D call: TRBD1 (5 bases). Trimming took off 1 base at V and 0 bases at J, with 9 bases between the two ends. The length of the CDR3 is 15 residues. The V gene's germline CDR1 is SGHKS and CDR2 YYEKEE (reference sequence). The CDR3 protein is CASSLRGDSTDTQYF. In DNA, the CDR3 is TGTGCCAGCAGCTTGAGGGGCGACAGCACAGATACGCAGTATTTT. Together with reference TRBV5-5 and TRBJ2-3, the CDR3 gives the full variable domain: DAGVTQSPTHLIKTRGQQVTLRCSPISGHKSVSWYQQVLGQGPQFIFQYYEKEERGRGNFPDRFSARQFPNYSSELNVNALLLGDSALYLCASSLRGDSTDTQYFGPGTRLTVL.

The chain has TRBV27 and TRBJ2-1; 11 bases agree with TRBD1. The CDR3 runs 17 residues. V gave up 5 bases and J gave up 2 bases; unmatched junction bases: 8. Germline V gene sequence: CDR1 MNHEY, CDR2 SMNVEV (reference sequence). CDR3 nucleotides: TGTGCCAGCAGTCCGGACAGGGGGCGGAAAACCTACAATGAGCAGTTCTTC. This sequence encodes CASSPDRGRKTYNEQFF.

This clone was counted between two and nine times. This chain links TRBV4-2 with TRBJ2-7; possibly TRBD2 for D (7 bases). The germline V gene has CDR1 LGHNA and CDR2 YNFKEQ. The CDR3 has 15 residues. The ends were cut back, 0 bases at V and 7 bases at J, with 16 bases in the middle. The CDR3 DNA sequence: TGTGCCAGCAGCCAAGATGTAGGGGGGGTGAAGGAGCAGTACTTC. Protein sequence: CASSQDVGGVKEQYF.

The chain combines TRBV18 with TRBJ2-5, with a possible D match to TRBD1 (6 bases). V lost 8 bases and J lost 2, with 15 bases in between. The CDR3 loop spans 14 amino acids. CDR1 is KGHSH and CDR2 is LQKENI in the germline V gene. CDR3: CASTRDIQQETQYF. CDR3 bases: TGTGCCAGCACCCGGGACATCCAACAAGAGACCCAGTACTTC.

The V and J genes are TRBV6-6 and TRBJ1-4; the match to TRBD1 covers 7 bases. CDR1 and CDR2 from the germline V gene are MNHNY and SVGAGI (reference sequence). V shed 0 bases and J 7 bases; nucleotides not matched to a gene: 2. The CDR3 is made up of 14 amino acids. The CDR3: CASSYSDRVEKLFF. The CDR3 coding sequence is TGTGCCAGCAGTTACTCAGACAGGGTTGAAAAACTGTTTTTT.

J is TRBJ1-3 and V is TRBV7-9; possible D gene TRBD1, 6 bases. Germline assignment: CDR1 SEHNR and CDR2 FQNEAQ (reference sequence). There are 16 residues in the CDR3. V shed 5 bases and J shed 0 bases, with 14 bases lying between them. The CDR3 DNA is TGTGCCAGCAGCCAGCCGACAGGAGTCTCTGGAAACACCATATATTTT. Protein product: CASSQPTGVSGNTIYF.

The chain employs TRBV21-1 and TRBJ2-5; the table gives TRBD2 as D, unverified against the DNA. TRBV21-1 constitutes a pseudogene. The CDR3 sequence is 13 residues long. CDR3 region: CASSKVEAETQYF. The CDR3 nucleotides read TGTGCCAGCAGCAAGGTGGAGGCAGAGACCCAGTACTTC.

The chain couples TRBV27 to TRBJ1-4, with TRBD1 as a possible D gene (6 bases). Germline V gene lookup returns CDR1 MNHEY and CDR2 SMNVEV (reference sequence). The CDR3 has 15 residues. Deletions cut 4 bases from V and 8 bases from J, with 17 bases between. Here the CDR3 DNA reads TGTGCCAGCAGTTCCACAGGGAGGGGCGGGGAAAAACTGTTTTTT. The encoded protein is CASSSTGRGGEKLFF.